This T cell receptor beta chain emerged from a study of control samples from healthy donors and cancer patients. Profiled with immunoSEQ multiplex PCR; TCRdb holds only in-frame clones, not every one. The sample holds 75,000 to 95,000 clones; approximately 90% are singletons and the top ten take over 3%. Germline V gene data show CDR1 as SGHRS and CDR2 as YFSETQ. There are 19 residues in the CDR3. V was clipped by 5 bases and J by 3 bases; unmatched bases: 15. This chain joins TRBV5-1 and TRBJ1-3, with TRBD1 matching over 12 bases. The material sequenced was blood. The TCR originated in a young woman in good health. The CDR3 spells CASSSTSVGTGGHGNTIYF. In nucleotides, the CDR3 is TGCGCCAGCAGTTCAACTTCGGTCGGGACAGGGGGCCATGGAAACACCATATATTTT.